What follows are 29 T cell receptor beta chains derived from one specimen sequenced in a study of blood T cell repertoires in COVID-19. Only in-frame clones appear in the TCRdb table, and some are missing; sequencing was by immunoSEQ multiplex PCR. The profile shows fewer than 350,000 clones, roughly 90% of them singletons. Specimen: PBMCs or T cells enriched from blood (not recorded which). All receptors derive from a middle-aged woman with acute COVID-19.

This chain connects TRBV6-5 to TRBJ2-7; 7 nucleotides line up with TRBD1. This CDR3 is 14 amino acids long. Germline CDR1 is MNHEY and CDR2 is SVGAGI. V lost 2 bases and J lost 2; bases outside the gene matches: 3. The CDR3 coding sequence is TGTGCCAGCAGTTACAGGGACAGCCCCTACGAGCAGTACTTC. The encoded protein is CASSYRDSPYEQYF.

The rearrangement joins TRBV7-9 to TRBJ1-2; TRBD1 matches 7 bases. The trim removed 4 bases at V and 3 bases at J, leaving 8 bases unmatched. CDR3 length: 15 residues. The germline V gene encodes CDR1 SEHNR and CDR2 FQNEAQ (reference sequence). For the CDR3, the DNA is TGTGCCAGCAGCTACCTAGGGGGCGCGGACTATGGCTACACCTTC. It encodes CASSYLGGADYGYTF.

This chain uses TRBV6-6 with TRBJ1-3; D unresolved. Trimming cost V 2 bases and J 0 bases, with 8 bases left between them. CDR1 MNHNY and CDR2 SVGAGI come from the germline V gene (reference sequence). The CDR3 has 15 residues. Here the CDR3 DNA reads TGTGCCAGCAGTTACCCCTCTGTCTCTGGAAACACCATATATTTT. This translates into CASSYPSVSGNTIYF.

As regards this clone: Additional DNA sequences in this sample encode the identical CDR3. The gene calls are TRBV2 and TRBJ2-1; 11 bases are shared with TRBD2. The CDR3 spans 13 residues. J was trimmed by 7 bases and V by 4 bases; bases with no gene match: 0. Germline V lookup: CDR1 SNHLY, CDR2 FYNNEI. CDR3 nucleotide sequence: TGTGCCAGCAGTGGGACTAGCGGGAATGAGCAGTTCTTC. Translating it yields CASSGTSGNEQFF.

V and J are TRBV30 and TRBJ1-1, with D possibly TRBD1 on 6 matching bases. V was cut by 8 bases and J by 1 base, with 14 bases left in between. There are 13 residues in the CDR3. CDR1 and CDR2 from the germline V gene are GTSNPN and SVGIG (reference sequence). CDR3 sequence reads: CAMGQGKNTEAFF. In DNA form, the CDR3 reads TGTGCCATGGGCCAGGGGAAGAACACTGAAGCTTTCTTT.

This clone was seen a handful of times. This chain links TRBV3-1 (or the pseudogene TRBV3-2) with TRBJ2-1, with 7 nucleotides matching TRBD2. CDR1 and CDR2 (germline): LGHDT, YNNKEL (reference sequence). With 3 bases clipped from V and 8 bases from J, the junction kept 4 bases outside the gene matches. The CDR3 has 13 amino acids. The CDR3 loop is CASSHYGGYEQFF. CDR3 coding DNA: TGTGCCAGCAGCCACTACGGGGGGTATGAGCAGTTCTTC.

This clone came up once. V usage is TRBV2 and J usage is TRBJ1-1, with 7 bases identical to TRBD1. The CDR3 has 14 amino acids. From germline, CDR1 is SNHLY and CDR2 FYNNEI. V shed 10 bases, J shed 0 bases, and the junction held 8 bases outside the gene matches. The CDR3 region has the DNA TGTGCCACTGGGGTACAGGGGCTGAACACTGAAGCTTTCTTT. It is translated as CATGVQGLNTEAFF.

The rearrangement links TRBV19 to TRBJ1-5; 7 bases match TRBD1. After removal of 4 bases from V and 11 bases from J, the junction contained 14 bases not matched to a gene. The CDR3 is 15 amino acids. CDR1 LNHDA and CDR2 SQIVND come from the germline V gene (reference sequence). The CDR3 is CASSTSTGRQESQHF. Here the CDR3 DNA reads TGTGCCAGTAGTACCTCGACAGGGCGTCAAGAATCCCAGCATTTT.

The rearrangement uses TRBV27 and TRBJ1-1; possibly TRBD1 for D (5 bases). Looked up from germline, CDR1 is MNHEY and CDR2 is SMNVEV (reference sequence). This CDR3 has 12 residues. The V end lost 6 bases, the J end lost 6 bases, and 11 bases lay between the germline ends. The CDR3 DNA reads as TGTGCCAGCAGGGGGGGTGCCCCTGAAGCTTTCTTT. As protein: CASRGGAPEAFF.

The chain carries TRBV3-1 (or the pseudogene TRBV3-2) and TRBJ1-5; D unresolved. Germline values: CDR1 LGHDT, CDR2 YNNKEL (reference sequence). CDR3 length: 14 amino acids. The V gene lost 3 bases and the J gene lost 4 bases, with 10 bases spanning the gap. The CDR3 DNA is TGTGCCAGCAGCCAGTCCACAGCTAATCAGCCCCAGCATTTT. Amino acids: CASSQSTANQPQHF.

The V and J genes are TRBV18 and TRBJ1-2, with 10 bases identical to TRBD1. Germline V lookup: CDR1 KGHSH, CDR2 LQKENI. V shed 3 bases and J 3 bases; nucleotides not matched to a gene: 10. The CDR3 runs to 17 residues. CDR3 DNA: TGTGCCAGCTCACCTACGGGACAGGGGCCAGCGGACTATGGCTACACCTTC. Its protein product is CASSPTGQGPADYGYTF.

The V and J genes are TRBV6-5 and TRBJ2-3, with D possibly being TRBD2 (7 bases). Germline loops: CDR1 MNHEY, CDR2 SVGAGI. The CDR3 loop spans 16 amino acids. The V end lost 0 bases, the J end lost 6 bases, and 16 bases lay between the germline ends. The CDR3 is CASSYSPPRGGDTQYF. The CDR3 nucleotides read TGTGCCAGCAGTTACTCGCCACCCAGGGGAGGGGATACGCAGTATTTT.

The chain carries TRBV28 and TRBJ2-3; 9 bases line up with TRBD1. Germline trimming cut 3 bases from V and 0 bases from J; bases unmatched to any gene: 7. The CDR3 loop spans 17 amino acids. Germline CDR1 and CDR2: MDHEN and SYDVKM. CDR3 sequence reads: CASSFGQGRKSTDTQYF. The CDR3 nucleotides read TGTGCCAGCAGTTTCGGACAGGGGAGGAAGAGCACAGATACGCAGTATTTT.

The CDR3 bases are TGTGCCAGCAGTTACGAGGGCAGGACCCTCAATGAGCAGTTCTTC. Its translation: CASSYEGRTLNEQFF. V usage is TRBV6-5 and J usage is TRBJ2-1, with TRBD2 as a possible D gene (5 bases). CDR3 size: 15 residues. Trimming took off 2 bases at V and 6 bases at J, with 14 bases between the two ends. CDR1 MNHEY and CDR2 SVGAGI come from the germline V gene.

This chain uses TRBV5-6 with TRBJ2-1; D is possibly TRBD2 (5 bases). The CDR3 runs 14 residues. Germline CDR1 reads SGHDT; CDR2 reads YYEEEE. V lost 4 bases, J lost 8 bases, and 16 bases lay in between. In DNA, the CDR3 is TGTGCCAGCAGCGCAACTAGGCGTGTCGATGAGCAGTTCTTC. It translates to CASSATRRVDEQFF.

The chain carries TRBV2 and TRBJ1-2; no firm D call. The CDR3 length is 14 residues. In germline, CDR1 is SNHLY, CDR2 FYNNEI. The V gene lost 1 base and the J gene lost 2 bases, with 8 bases spanning the gap. The CDR3 sequence is CASSEGFRNYGYTF. The CDR3 DNA reads TGTGCCAGCAGTGAAGGCTTCAGGAACTATGGCTACACCTTC.

Note on this clone: A much larger clone lies one base from this, so it may be a read error. This chain joins TRBV5-4 and TRBJ2-7, with 7 bases that match TRBD1. Looked up from germline, CDR1 is SGHNT and CDR2 is YYREEE (reference sequence). With V trimmed by 4 bases and J by 3 bases, 1 base remained unmatched. The length of the CDR3 is 12 residues. The CDR3 region is CASSRDSYEQYF. DNA for the CDR3: TGTGCCAGCAGCAGGGACAGCTACGAGCAGTACTTC.

As DNA, the CDR3 is TGTGCCTGGGACCTAGCCCAGCGAGAGACCCAGTACTTC. Its translation is CAWDLAQRETQYF. The rearrangement uses TRBV30 and TRBJ2-5, with D perhaps matching TRBD2 (5 bases). The CDR3 runs to 13 residues. Between the trimmed V and J ends, which lost 5 bases and 4 bases, there was a span of 14 bases. Per the germline V gene, CDR1 is GTSNPN and CDR2 is SVGIG (reference sequence).

V gene TRBV6-1 combines with J gene TRBJ1-1; TRBD1 aligns across 7 bases. CDR3 length equals 14 residues. Trimming at V came to 3 bases and at J to 3 bases, leaving 4 bases not matched to a gene. Per germline, CDR1 MNHNS and CDR2 SASEGT. The DNA of the CDR3 is TGTGCCAGCAGTGAGGGACAGAAATACACTGAAGCTTTCTTT. Translating it yields CASSEGQKYTEAFF.

The chain carries TRBV7-3 and TRBJ1-6; the match to TRBD1 covers 12 bases. V was pared by 5 bases and J by 9 bases, with 8 bases of the junction left unmatched. There are 16 residues in the CDR3. Germline CDR1 reads SGHTA; CDR2 reads FQGTGA. The CDR3 region has the DNA TGTGCCAGCAGCCCCCGGGCGGGACAGGGGGCTTCACCCCTCCACTTT. Translated: CASSPRAGQGASPLHF.

The rearrangement joins TRBV11-2 to TRBJ2-7; TRBD1 is a possible D gene (5 bases). V dropped 7 bases and J dropped 2 bases, with 18 bases sitting between them. Per the germline V gene, CDR1 is SGHAT and CDR2 is FQNNGV. There are 15 residues in the CDR3. The CDR3 DNA reads as TGTGCCAGCACCCTAGGGTGGCAGGGCACCTACGAGCAGTACTTC. Translation: CASTLGWQGTYEQYF.

DNA of the CDR3: TGTGCCAGCAGTTCAAAGACAGGGGGCTATGGCTACACCTTC. Translated: CASSSKTGGYGYTF. The rearrangement links TRBV27 to TRBJ1-2, with 9 bases identical to TRBD1. J was trimmed by 4 bases and V by 4 bases; bases with no gene match: 4. CDR3 length equals 14 residues. Germline assignment: CDR1 MNHEY and CDR2 SMNVEV (reference sequence).

The rearrangement uses TRBV20-1 and TRBJ1-2; TRBD1 aligns across 7 bases. This CDR3 comprises 11 residues. Germline loops: CDR1 DFQATT, CDR2 SNEGSKA (reference sequence). Trimming at V came to 4 bases and at J to 8 bases, leaving 4 bases not matched to a gene. The CDR3, as DNA: TGCAGTGCTAACAGGGGAGGCGGCTACACCTTC. Amino acid sequence: CSANRGGGYTF.

This clone was recorded a few times. The V call is TRBV19, the J call TRBJ1-1; 8 nucleotides agree with TRBD1. Germline-derived CDR1 and CDR2 are LNHDA and SQIVND (reference sequence). Trimming cost V 6 bases and J 4 bases; bases outside gene matches: 7. CDR3 size: 14 residues. CDR3 region: CASRTRQGATEAFF. The DNA of the CDR3 is TGTGCCAGTAGGACGCGGCAGGGGGCCACTGAAGCTTTCTTT.

The chain has TRBV4-1 and TRBJ1-2; unclear D gene. V lost 0 bases and J 2 bases, leaving 10 bases between the germline ends. The germline CDR1 and CDR2 sequences are MGHRA and YSYEKL. The CDR3 has 15 amino acids. The CDR3 bases are TGCGCCAGCAGCCAAGATCCCTTGGCAAACTATGGCTACACCTTC. This gives the protein CASSQDPLANYGYTF.

The genes are TRBV2 and TRBJ1-1; weak D call: TRBD1 (5 bases). CDR3 length: 15 residues. Looked up from germline, CDR1 is SNHLY and CDR2 is FYNNEI. V gave up 4 bases and J gave up 4 bases, with 16 bases separating them. The CDR3 loop reads CASSGPVLRGTEAFF. In DNA form, the CDR3 reads TGTGCCAGCAGTGGTCCAGTCCTAAGGGGCACTGAAGCTTTCTTT. The complete variable domain, with remaining parts taken from reference TRBV2 and TRBJ1-1, reads EPEVTQTPSHQVTQMGQEVILRCVPISNHLYFYWYRQILGQKVEFLVSFYNNEISEKSEIFDDQFSVERPDGSNFTLKIRSTKLEDSAMYFCASSGPVLRGTEAFFGQGTRLTVV.

The rearrangement links TRBV5-6 to TRBJ1-2, with a weak D call TRBD1 (5 bases). The CDR3 covers 15 residues. CDR1 and CDR2 (germline): SGHDT, YYEEEE. V dropped 3 bases and J dropped 5 bases, with 17 bases sitting between them. This CDR3 reads CASSSVDSGGYGYTF. In DNA, the CDR3 is TGTGCCAGCAGCTCAGTAGACAGCGGGGGATATGGCTACACCTTC.

This chain links TRBV6-5 with TRBJ1-4; 10 bases line up with TRBD1. Trimming removed 6 bases from V and 8 bases from J; junction bases left unmatched: 3. This CDR3 has 13 amino acids. Germline values: CDR1 MNHEY, CDR2 SVGAGI. CDR3 DNA sequence: TGTGCCAGCAGAGACAGGGGGCACGAAAAACTGTTTTTT. Translating it yields CASRDRGHEKLFF.

The chain recombines TRBV28 with TRBJ1-2; 9 nucleotides agree with TRBD1. The CDR3 consists of 16 residues. Trimming at V came to 9 bases and at J to 8 bases, leaving 19 bases not matched to a gene. From germline, CDR1 is MDHEN and CDR2 SYDVKM. DNA of the CDR3: TGTGCCAGTTACCTAGCGCCCGGGACAGGGCCCGGGGGCTACACCTTC. This gives the protein CASYLAPGTGPGGYTF.